This T cell receptor (beta chain) comes out of a study of cytomegalovirus exposure and HLA in healthy donors. The PCR ran on 60 Vbeta and 13 Jbeta primers. Method: immunoSEQ multiplex PCR; TCRdb's copy keeps in-frame clones and lacks some. The sample contains almost 200,000 clones, around 79% of which appear only once. The V gene's germline CDR1 is LNHDA and CDR2 SQIVND (reference sequence). Trimming cost V 4 bases and J 8 bases; bases outside gene matches: 11. The CDR3 sequence is 16 residues long. The chain carries TRBV19 and TRBJ1-6, with 7 bases fitting TRBD1. The receptor was derived from a male donor in good health and CMV-seropositive. The sample comprised PBMCs. The CDR3 DNA is TGTGCCAGTAGTACGCGAAGACAGGGTTTTGATTCACCCCTCCACTTT. Translated: CASSTRRQGFDSPLHF. Drawing the rest from reference TRBV19 and TRBJ1-6, the complete variable domain is DGGITQSPKYLFRKEGQNVTLSCEQNLNHDAMYWYRQDPGQGLRLIYYSQIVNDFQKGDIAEGYSVSREKKESFPLTVTSAQKNPTAFYLCASSTRRQGFDSPLHFGNGTRLTVT.